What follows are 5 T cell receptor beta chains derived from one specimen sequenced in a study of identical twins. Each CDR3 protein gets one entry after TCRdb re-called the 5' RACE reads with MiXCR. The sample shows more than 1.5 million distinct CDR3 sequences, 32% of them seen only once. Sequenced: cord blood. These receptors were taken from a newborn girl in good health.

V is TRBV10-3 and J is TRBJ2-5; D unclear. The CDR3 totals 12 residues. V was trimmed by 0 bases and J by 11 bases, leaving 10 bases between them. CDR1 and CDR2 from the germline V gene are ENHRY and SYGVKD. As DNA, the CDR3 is TGTGCCATCAGTGAGTCCGACAATGAGCAGTACTTC. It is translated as CAISESDNEQYF.

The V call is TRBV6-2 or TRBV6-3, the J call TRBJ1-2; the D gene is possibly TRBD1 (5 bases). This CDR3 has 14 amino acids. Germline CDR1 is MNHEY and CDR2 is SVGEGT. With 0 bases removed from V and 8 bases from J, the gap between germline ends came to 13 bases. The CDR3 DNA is TGTGCCAGCAGTTACTCTATGGGGGAAAGAGGCTACACCTTC. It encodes CASSYSMGERGYTF.

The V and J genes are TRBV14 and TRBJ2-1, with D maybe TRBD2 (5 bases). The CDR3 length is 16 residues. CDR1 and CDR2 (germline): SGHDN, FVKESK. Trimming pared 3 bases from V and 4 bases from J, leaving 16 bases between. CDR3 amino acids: CASSQPGSQIYNEQFF. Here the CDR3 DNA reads TGTGCCAGCAGCCAGCCGGGATCCCAAATTTACAATGAGCAGTTCTTC.

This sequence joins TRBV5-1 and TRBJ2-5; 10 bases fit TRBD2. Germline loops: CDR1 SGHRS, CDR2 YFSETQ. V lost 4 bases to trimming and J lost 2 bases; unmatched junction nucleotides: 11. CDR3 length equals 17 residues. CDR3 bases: TGCGCCAGCAGCCACTTCGGACTAGCGGACATTCAAGAGACCCAGTACTTC. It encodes CASSHFGLADIQETQYF. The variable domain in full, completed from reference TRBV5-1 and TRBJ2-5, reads KAGVTQTPRYLIKTRGQQVTLSCSPISGHRSVSWYQQTPGQGLQFLFEYFSETQRNKGNFPGRFSGRQFSNSRSEMNVSTLELGDSALYLCASSHFGLADIQETQYFGPGTRLLVL.

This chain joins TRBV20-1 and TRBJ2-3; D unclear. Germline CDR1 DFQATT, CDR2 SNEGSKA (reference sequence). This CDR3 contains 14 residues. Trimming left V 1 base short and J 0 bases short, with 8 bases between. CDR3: CSARVLTSTDTQYF. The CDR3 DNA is TGCAGTGCTAGAGTTCTAACTAGCACAGATACGCAGTATTTT.